This T cell receptor (beta chain) was captured in a study of T cell responses to AZD1222 COVID-19 vaccine. Data came from immunoSEQ multiplex PCR; TCRdb stores just in-frame clones and leaves some out. The data show fewer than 150,000 clones, about 93% seen once. This CDR3 comprises 12 residues. The germline V gene encodes CDR1 LNHNV and CDR2 YYDKDF (reference sequence). Trimming pared 4 bases from V and 16 bases from J, leaving 14 bases between. A note on this clone: Its antigen is still unknown.

Study-level findings and limits: Clonal diversity was possibly underestimated, and white British individuals and females predominated among donors. Sampling captured repertoires only after the peak T cell response. When two AZD1222 doses had been given, Spike-specific TCR breadth and depth rose.

Material: peripheral blood, obtained on day 0 of AZD1222 vaccination. The TCR sequence derives from an adult in good health. J is TRBJ2-6 and V is TRBV15, with a possible D match to TRBD2 (6 bases). CDR3 coding DNA: TGTGCCACCAGCACAGACGGGGGAGGACTGACTTTC. Protein product: CATSTDGGGLTF.